These 12 T cell receptor beta chains share one sample of origin, sequenced in a study of molecular identifiers for immune sequencing clone quantification. TCRdb itself ran the PCR reads through MiXCR, one entry per CDR3 protein. Seen here are around 460,000 distinct CDR3 sequences, about a fifth observed once, and the top ten hold about 0.78%. The sample consisted of naive CD8+ T cells from blood, with Jurkat cell RNA spiked in. The sample's subset: FACS-sorted CD8+CD4-CCR7+CD45RA+ naive T cells. These receptors came from a human donor in good health. Some libraries in this study had Jurkat cell RNA spiked in.

This clonotype was counted ten times or more. The chain uses TRBV2 and TRBJ2-7; 7 nucleotides line up with TRBD1. V shed 4 bases, J shed 6 bases, and the junction held 12 bases outside the gene matches. Germline CDR1 SNHLY, CDR2 FYNNEI. The CDR3 loop spans 15 amino acids. The CDR3 here is CASSASQGRPVEQYF. The CDR3 coding sequence is TGTGCCAGCAGTGCCTCACAGGGGCGCCCGGTCGAGCAGTACTTC.

This clonotype appeared many times. The chain couples TRBV9 to TRBJ1-1; the D is unclear. The V and J ends lost 0 bases and 0 bases respectively, with 6 bases between them. The germline V gene has CDR1 SGDLS and CDR2 YYNGEE. This CDR3 is built from 14 residues. The CDR3 coding sequence is TGTGCCAGCAGCGTAGCTGAAGTGAACACTGAAGCTTTCTTT. Protein product: CASSVAEVNTEAFF.

The table lists this clonotype with many counts. The rearrangement joins TRBV14 to TRBJ2-6; 8 positions match TRBD1. Germline loops: CDR1 SGHDN, CDR2 FVKESK. This CDR3 is 15 amino acids long. The J segment lost 7 bases and the V segment lost 5 bases, leaving 7 bases of the junction unmatched. The CDR3, as DNA: TGTGCCAGCAGCTACGGACAGGGATCTGCCAACGTCCTGACTTTC. Protein sequence: CASSYGQGSANVLTF. The full variable domain, its missing parts supplied by reference TRBV14 and TRBJ2-6, is EAGVTQFPSHSVIEKGQTVTLRCDPISGHDNLYWYRRVMGKEIKFLLHFVKESKQDESGMPNNRFLAERTGGTYSTLKVQPAELEDSGVYFCASSYGQGSANVLTFGAGSRLTVL.

This clonotype was detected many times. The chain combines TRBV12-3 or TRBV12-4 with TRBJ2-3, with 12 bases aligning to TRBD2. This CDR3 has 14 residues. The trim removed 1 base at V and 9 bases at J, leaving 2 bases unmatched. The CDR3 region has the DNA TGTGCCAGCAGTTTAGGGACTAGCGGGGCGACGCAGTATTTT. This encodes CASSLGTSGATQYF.

This clonotype was seen only a few times. V usage is TRBV5-4 and J usage is TRBJ1-1; perhaps TRBD1 as D (5 bases). Germline V gene lookup returns CDR1 SGHNT and CDR2 YYREEE (reference sequence). CDR3 length: 13 residues. V shed 3 bases and J shed 5 bases, with 11 bases lying between them. Here the CDR3 DNA reads TGTGCCAGCAGCTACGGGGGTATGACTGAAGCTTTCTTT. Translating it yields CASSYGGMTEAFF.

This clonotype was counted ten times or more. The V and J genes are TRBV27 and TRBJ2-7; 11 bases are shared with TRBD2. Unmatched junction bases numbered 5, after V lost 3 bases and J lost 7 bases. Germline-derived CDR1 and CDR2 are MNHEY and SMNVEV (reference sequence). The CDR3 covers 14 residues. The CDR3 region is CASSFSGGALEQYF. The DNA of the CDR3 is TGTGCCAGCAGTTTTAGCGGGGGGGCACTTGAGCAGTACTTC.

This clonotype showed up just a few times. This chain joins TRBV5-4 and TRBJ2-1; 11 bases agree with TRBD1. The germline V gene has CDR1 SGHNT and CDR2 YYREEE (reference sequence). The CDR3 is 15 amino acids. Germline trimming cut 2 bases from V and 6 bases from J; bases unmatched to any gene: 4. The CDR3, as DNA: TGTGCCAGCAGCTTAGACGGGACAGGGGGCAATGAGCAGTTCTTC. This gives the protein CASSLDGTGGNEQFF. Variable domain in full (rest from reference TRBV5-4 and TRBJ2-1): ETGVTQSPTHLIKTRGQQVTLRCSSQSGHNTVSWYQQALGQGPQFIFQYYREEENGRGNFPPRFSGLQFPNYSSELNVNALELDDSALYLCASSLDGTGGNEQFFGPGTRLTVL.

Only a few counts were recorded for this clonotype. This chain joins TRBV27 and TRBJ2-1; D perhaps matches TRBD2 (6 bases). The CDR3 runs 17 residues. From germline, CDR1 is MNHEY and CDR2 SMNVEV (reference sequence). V was pared by 5 bases and J by 0 bases, with 17 bases between. The CDR3 DNA sequence: TGTGCCAGCAGTCATCACCGGACTACGACCTCCTACAATGAGCAGTTCTTC. Protein product: CASSHHRTTTSYNEQFF.

For this clonotype: The junction does not match germline at one end; this may be a read error. The chain uses TRBV7-9 and TRBJ1-4; the D gene is possibly TRBD1 (5 bases). Looked up from germline, CDR1 is SEHNR and CDR2 is FQNEAQ (reference sequence). CDR3 length equals 16 residues. CDR3 DNA sequence: TGTGCCAGCAGCCCAGCCGACAGAGATTTCCATGAAAAACTGTATTTT. Protein: CASSPADRDFHEKLYF.

The rearrangement uses TRBV5-6 and TRBJ2-3; tentatively, D is TRBD2 (5 bases). The CDR3 contains 12 residues. Germline CDR1 SGHDT, CDR2 YYEEEE. Trimming took 4 bases from V and 8 from J, leaving 11 bases between them. CDR3 coding DNA: TGTGCCAGCAGCGAGGACTGGGGTACGCAGTATTTT. Amino acids: CASSEDWGTQYF.

V and J are TRBV20-1 and TRBJ2-7; tentative D call: TRBD1 (6 bases). Germline V lookup: CDR1 DFQATT, CDR2 SNEGSKA (reference sequence). Trimming cost V 2 bases and J 2 bases, with 19 bases left between them. CDR3 length equals 16 residues. Here the CDR3 reads CSARLRSWGHTYEQYF. The CDR3 nucleotides read TGCAGTGCTAGATTGCGGAGTTGGGGACACACCTACGAGCAGTACTTC.

This chain links TRBV5-4 with TRBJ2-2, with TRBD1 as a possible D gene (6 bases). In germline, CDR1 is SGHNT, CDR2 YYREEE (reference sequence). The ends were cut back, 4 bases at V and 1 base at J, with 14 bases in the middle. The CDR3 is 16 residues long. The chain's CDR3 is CASSPGAGENTGELFF. The CDR3 region has the DNA TGTGCCAGCAGCCCCGGGGCAGGGGAGAACACCGGGGAGCTGTTTTTT. Drawing the rest from reference TRBV5-4 and TRBJ2-2, the complete variable domain is ETGVTQSPTHLIKTRGQQVTLRCSSQSGHNTVSWYQQALGQGPQFIFQYYREEENGRGNFPPRFSGLQFPNYSSELNVNALELDDSALYLCASSPGAGENTGELFFGEGSRLTVL.